This entry describes one T cell receptor (beta chain). What it binds is unknown. PCR used 60 Vbeta primers and 13 Jbeta primers. Only in-frame clones appear in the TCRdb table, and some are missing; sequencing was by immunoSEQ multiplex PCR. The sample has about 130,000 clones, around 80% seen once; the top ten hold approximately 3%. This record belongs to a study of cytomegalovirus exposure and HLA in healthy donors. The germline gives CDR1 SGDLS, CDR2 YYNGEE. Trimming cost V 3 bases and J 5 bases, with 15 bases left between them. The CDR3 is made up of 15 amino acids. Notes on the study in general: In most subjects, TCR beta sequences reportedly gave accurate predictions of HLA-A and HLA-B alleles. Within an earlier analysis, most TCR beta V segments proved productive either about 90% or about 30% of the time.

The sequence derives from a boy aged 2 to 9 in good health and CMV-seronegative. The V and J genes are TRBV9 and TRBJ2-1, with D perhaps matching TRBD2 (5 bases). What was sequenced was PBMCs. The CDR3 DNA is TGTGCCAGCAGCGAGGCCGCCGGGGTTAACAATGAGCAGTTCTTC. It is translated as CASSEAAGVNNEQFF.